The 21 T cell receptor beta chains below come from one sample, sequenced in a study of technical replicates of blood from several donors. The table came from immunoSEQ multiplex PCR; TCRdb's copy has only in-frame clones and leaves some out. The repertoire holds 60,000 to 80,000 clones, with more than 85% as singletons. Sequencing used PBMCs. These receptors were collected from a human donor in good health. Some clones in this sample may be carry-over from other donors' samples.

V gene TRBV18 combines with J gene TRBJ1-4; D unclear. The germline V gene has CDR1 KGHSH and CDR2 LQKENI. V was clipped by 0 bases and J by 0 bases, with 17 bases between them. The length of the CDR3 is 19 residues. The CDR3 here is CASSPPIGLRGATNEKLFF. CDR3 coding DNA: TGTGCCAGCTCACCACCTATCGGTCTCCGTGGTGCAACTAATGAAAAACTGTTTTTT.

CDR3 sequence reads: CASSSDAVGYTF. Written as DNA, the CDR3 is TGTGCCAGCAGCTCAGACGCGGTGGGCTACACCTTC. The gene calls are TRBV6-5 and TRBJ1-2; D gene unclear. This CDR3 spans 12 amino acids. Germline lookup yields CDR1 MNHEY and CDR2 SVGAGI. Trimming took off 6 bases at V and 8 bases at J, with 13 bases between the two ends.

A single count supports this clone. The chain uses TRBV5-1 and TRBJ2-1, with 9 bases that match TRBD2. There are 15 residues in the CDR3. The V gene's germline CDR1 is SGHRS and CDR2 YFSETQ. J was trimmed by 3 bases and V by 4 bases; bases with no gene match: 5. CDR3 amino acids: CASSISGGDYNEQFF. CDR3 in DNA: TGCGCCAGCAGCATTAGCGGGGGCGACTACAATGAGCAGTTCTTC.

This chain's CDR3 is CASSPRLISSGRADEQYF. For the CDR3, the DNA is TGTGCCAGCAGCCCACGTCTAATCTCTAGCGGGAGGGCCGACGAGCAGTACTTC. The V gene is TRBV4-2, the J gene TRBJ2-7; 12 nucleotides line up with TRBD2. There are 18 residues in the CDR3. Trimming removed 4 bases from V and 5 bases from J; junction bases left unmatched: 15. Germline-derived CDR1 and CDR2 are LGHNA and YNFKEQ.

The V gene is TRBV6-5, the J gene TRBJ1-5; D is undetermined. Germline loops: CDR1 MNHEY, CDR2 SVGAGI. The CDR3 totals 11 residues. The germline V and J ends were trimmed by 8 bases and 8 bases, with 10 bases remaining between them. In DNA, the CDR3 is TGTGCCAGCGGGTCCGGGGAGCCCCAGCATTTT. Its translation: CASGSGEPQHF.

The CDR3 loop reads CASSEQGYGYTF. CDR3 nucleotides: TGTGCCAGTAGCGAACAGGGATATGGCTACACCTTC. V gene TRBV19 combines with J gene TRBJ1-2; TRBD1 is a possible D gene (6 bases). Trimming shortened V by 6 bases and J by 5 bases, and 10 bases separated the two germline ends. The CDR3 length is 12 residues. The germline V gene has CDR1 LNHDA and CDR2 SQIVND (reference sequence).

The table lists this clone with a count of one. The chain couples TRBV7-9 to TRBJ2-5; TRBD2 matches 9 bases. Per germline, CDR1 SEHNR and CDR2 FQNEAQ (reference sequence). V trimming: 5 bases; J trimming: 2 bases; junction bases outside the gene matches: 6. This CDR3 is 15 amino acids long. The CDR3 protein is CASSLSLAGQETQYF. CDR3 DNA: TGTGCCAGCAGCCTCTCGCTAGCGGGGCAAGAGACCCAGTACTTC.

This clone has more than one count but fewer than ten. V usage is TRBV6-4 and J usage is TRBJ2-2; the D gene is possibly TRBD2 (5 bases). The CDR3 contains 15 residues. Trimming stripped 0 bases from V and 5 bases from J, with 10 bases between. From germline, CDR1 is MRHNA and CDR2 SNTAGT. CDR3 residues: CASSDSTGETGELFF. CDR3 sequence (DNA): TGTGCCAGCAGTGACTCGACCGGGGAAACCGGGGAGCTGTTTTTT.

The V and J genes are TRBV7-7 and TRBJ1-5, with D possibly being TRBD1 (6 bases). CDR1 is SSHAT, CDR2 FNYEAQ, per germline (reference sequence). The V and J ends lost 1 base and 10 bases respectively, with 11 bases between them. The CDR3 consists of 13 residues. Here the CDR3 reads CASSLEQGSPQHF. CDR3 DNA: TGTGCCAGCAGCTTAGAACAGGGTTCTCCCCAGCATTTT.

This chain uses TRBV5-1 with TRBJ1-1, with D perhaps matching TRBD1 (5 bases). Per the germline V gene, CDR1 is SGHRS and CDR2 is YFSETQ. The CDR3 runs 13 residues. Trimming shortened V by 5 bases and J by 3 bases, and 11 bases separated the two germline ends. The CDR3 nucleotides read TGCGCCAGCAGACCCAGGGTGTACACTGAAGCTTTCTTT. Translating it yields CASRPRVYTEAFF.

The J gene is TRBJ2-3, the V gene TRBV6-1; 9 bases agree with TRBD1. Germline-derived CDR1 and CDR2 are MNHNS and SASEGT. This CDR3 contains 14 residues. After removal of 1 base from V and 4 bases from J, the junction contained 0 bases not matched to a gene. Written as DNA, the CDR3 is TGTGCCAGCAGTGAAGGGACAGGGGCAGATACGCAGTATTTT. Translation: CASSEGTGADTQYF.

This clone was seen only a few times. The chain joins TRBV5-1 to TRBJ2-5; 14 bases match TRBD2. There are 17 residues in the CDR3. Germline assignment: CDR1 SGHRS and CDR2 YFSETQ. The V gene end was trimmed by 0 bases and the J gene end by 2 bases; junction bases not matched to a gene: 3. CDR3 nucleotide sequence: TGCGCCAGCAGCTTGGCTGGGACTAGCGGGGGACAAGAGACCCAGTACTTC. Translation: CASSLAGTSGGQETQYF. The full variable domain, rest sourced from reference TRBV5-1 and TRBJ2-5, is KAGVTQTPRYLIKTRGQQVTLSCSPISGHRSVSWYQQTPGQGLQFLFEYFSETQRNKGNFPGRFSGRQFSNSRSEMNVSTLELGDSALYLCASSLAGTSGGQETQYFGPGTRLLVL.

The chain combines TRBV6-5 with TRBJ1-1; D is undetermined. V lost 5 bases and J lost 1, with 8 bases in between. Per the germline V gene, CDR1 is MNHEY and CDR2 is SVGAGI. The CDR3 length is 13 residues. The CDR3 DNA is TGTGCCAGCAGTCCCCGGAGGAACACTGAAGCTTTCTTT. Its translation is CASSPRRNTEAFF.

This sequence joins TRBV6-5 and TRBJ2-3, with a weak D call TRBD2 (5 bases). Germline V lookup: CDR1 MNHEY, CDR2 SVGAGI. This CDR3 contains 15 residues. V was shortened by 6 bases and J by 1 base, with 14 bases between the two germline ends. The CDR3 bases are TGTGCCAGCAGACCGGCGGGTTCAGGCACAGATACGCAGTATTTT. Residues: CASRPAGSGTDTQYF.

V usage is TRBV7-8 and J usage is TRBJ2-5; unclear D gene. The germline gives CDR1 SGHVS, CDR2 FQNEAQ. The V end was cut by 5 bases, the J end by 1 base, with 11 bases between. This CDR3 region has 14 residues. The CDR3 DNA sequence: TGTGCCAGCAGCCCAACACGAATCCAAGAGACCCAGTACTTC. It encodes CASSPTRIQETQYF.

The chain uses TRBV18 and TRBJ1-1; D call uncertain. The V gene lost 3 bases and the J gene lost 1 base, with 6 bases spanning the gap. In germline, CDR1 is KGHSH, CDR2 LQKENI. The length of the CDR3 is 13 residues. The CDR3 loop is CASSPDTNTEAFF. DNA of the CDR3: TGTGCCAGCTCACCTGACACGAACACTGAAGCTTTCTTT.

V usage is TRBV6-1 and J usage is TRBJ2-3; weak D call: TRBD1 (6 bases). CDR1 MNHNS and CDR2 SASEGT come from the germline V gene. CDR3 length equals 15 residues. Trimming removed 2 bases from V and 6 bases from J, with 15 bases in between. The CDR3 DNA reads TGTGCCAGCAGTGAAAAGGGGGAGCCCCCGGATACGCAGTATTTT. Protein: CASSEKGEPPDTQYF.

The V and J genes are TRBV5-6 and TRBJ2-3; TRBD2 matches 8 bases. CDR1 is SGHDT and CDR2 is YYEEEE in the germline V gene. CDR3 length: 17 amino acids. V lost 2 bases, J lost 0 bases, and 8 bases stayed unmatched. The CDR3 DNA is TGTGCCAGCAGCTTCGAAATTGGCGGGGGGAGCACAGATACGCAGTATTTT. Amino acids: CASSFEIGGGSTDTQYF.

This clone was picked up one time. The chain couples TRBV5-1 to TRBJ1-6; 8 positions agree with TRBD1. Unmatched junction bases numbered 2, after V lost 0 bases and J lost 9 bases. The CDR3 totals 14 residues. Germline loops: CDR1 SGHRS, CDR2 YFSETQ. CDR3 DNA sequence: TGCGCCAGCAGCTTGGACAGGGGGTTTTCACCCCTCCACTTT. Translation gives CASSLDRGFSPLHF.

The CDR3 sequence is CASSQDRYSYEQYF. The CDR3 DNA follows: TGCGCCAGCAGCCAAGACAGGTACTCCTACGAGCAGTACTTC. V is TRBV4-1 and J is TRBJ2-7, with D hard to call. CDR1 is MGHRA and CDR2 is YSYEKL in the germline V gene. V dropped 0 bases and J dropped 0 bases, with 6 bases sitting between them. The CDR3 has 14 amino acids.

This chain uses TRBV7-2 with TRBJ2-6; TRBD1 might be the D (6 bases). Germline V gene sequence: CDR1 SGHTA, CDR2 FQGNSA. Trimming shortened V by 0 bases and J by 2 bases, and 8 bases separated the two germline ends. This CDR3 has 16 residues. For the CDR3, the DNA is TGTGCCAGCAGCTTAGCCCCAGGGGCTGGGGCCAACGTCCTGACTTTC. As protein: CASSLAPGAGANVLTF.